This TCR beta chain was sequenced during a study of shared clonotypes between healthy human individuals. Using immunoSEQ multiplex PCR, the repertoire was profiled, and TCRdb retains in-frame clones only, with some absent. The data contain over 2 million clones, roughly 95% of them singletons. Trimming at V came to 1 base and at J to 5 bases, leaving 5 bases not matched to a gene. This CDR3 has 16 residues. Per germline, CDR1 LGHNT and CDR2 FRNRAP. The sample taken for sequencing was naive CD4+ T cells sorted from blood. Stated subset: CD45RA+ positively selected. The clonotype was recovered from a man younger than 30 in good health. The V gene is TRBV12-5, the J gene TRBJ2-7, with TRBD2 identical over 13 bases. The DNA for the CDR3 is TGTGCTAGTGGTTTGGCCCGGACTAGCGGGAGTAACGAGCAGTACTTC. Protein product: CASGLARTSGSNEQYF.